This record covers a single TCR beta chain. This specimen comes from a study of blood T cells in healthy people across ages. The CDR3 has 14 residues. Trimming cost V 0 bases and J 2 bases, with 7 bases left between them. Germline CDR1 is SGDLS and CDR2 is YYNGEE. For the second PCR, which ran for about 7 to 11 cycles, a sample-barcoded 5' primer and a J-beta primer mix were used. TCRdb itself ran the 5' RACE reads through MiXCR, one entry per CDR3 protein. Among approximately 940,000 distinct CDR3 sequences, around 48% were seen once, and the ten largest hold around 15%. Sequencing was done on a sample of blood. The chain couples TRBV9 to TRBJ2-3; no clear D gene. The TCR comes from a man aged 30 to 39 in good health. The CDR3 DNA follows: TGTGCCAGCAGCGTAGAGATAGCCACAGATACGCAGTATTTT. This sequence encodes CASSVEIATDTQYF.